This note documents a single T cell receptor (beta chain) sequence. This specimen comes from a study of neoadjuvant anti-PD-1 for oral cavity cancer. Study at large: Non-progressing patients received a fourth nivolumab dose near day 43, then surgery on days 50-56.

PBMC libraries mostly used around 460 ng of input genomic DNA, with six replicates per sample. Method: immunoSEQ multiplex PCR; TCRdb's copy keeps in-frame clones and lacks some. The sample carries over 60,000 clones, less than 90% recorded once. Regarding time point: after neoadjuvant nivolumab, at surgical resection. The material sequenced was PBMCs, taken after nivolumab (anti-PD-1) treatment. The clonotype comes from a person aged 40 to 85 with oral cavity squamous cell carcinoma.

The CDR3 loop is CASSWTGGLIDNTEAFF. CDR3 coding DNA: TGTGCCAGCAGTTGGACAGGGGGCCTGATCGATAACACTGAAGCTTTCTTT. This rearrangement joins TRBV27 to TRBJ1-1, with TRBD1 matching 11 bases. CDR1 is MNHEY, CDR2 SMNVEV, per germline (reference sequence). The CDR3 has 17 amino acids. V dropped 4 bases and J dropped 2; count of bases not matched to a gene: 9.